This TCR beta chain was sequenced for a study of graft-versus-host responses after intestinal transplantation (dated by TCRdb to the early 2020s). Context from the whole study: The transplants that recipients received were multivisceral, liver-intestinal, or isolated intestinal. Every recipient was given anti-thymocyte globulin induction, then maintenance tacrolimus and steroids for roughly three years. Instead of going to the commercial service, samples from a few later patients were sequenced in-house on an Illumina MiSeq and processed with MiXCR. A cohort of about 26 intestinal transplant recipients, including one retransplant, was enrolled, and 3 patients lacking pretransplant specimens were excluded. Donor T cell macrochimerism was defined as a peak of at least 4% donor T cells among recipient peripheral blood mononuclear cells. After intestinal transplantation, graft-versus-host and host-versus-graft alloreactive T cell clones were followed in the graft, circulation and bone marrow using bulk TCR-beta CDR3 sequencing. Alloreactive clones were identified by sequencing pre-transplant mixed lymphocyte reaction products and comparing these products with unstimulated pre-transplant donor and recipient T cells. Study-wide findings and limitations: The conclusions were limited by the relatively low number and heterogeneity of the intestinal transplant patients. Early after transplant, peak levels of circulating GvH clones were associated with declines in HvG clones. GvH clones turned up in recipient bone marrow, with some appearing earlier in ileal mucosa or blood, a pattern consistent with an intestinal mucosal origin. High GvH to HvG T cell clonal ratios were observed in the allografts of patients with donor T cell macrochimerism.

Concerning this clone: What antigen it recognizes has not been identified. There are no base qualities to consult, and no much larger clone falls within one base.

Blood samples were collected up to 4 times in the first month after transplant and then at least monthly when available. The protocol used for the library was the immunoSEQ multiplex PCR assay. High-throughput TCR-beta CDR3 sequencing of genomic DNA from most patients was performed by Adaptive Biotechnologies. The source study handled its data this way. Adaptive's ImmunoSEQ software was the source of the TCR sequencing data for 15 to 20 patients, while a few other patients were processed with MiXCR and VDJtools. CDR3 nucleotide sequences shared between donor and recipient were removed because their origin could not be assigned. To be classed as alloreactive, a clone needed at least 2-fold expansion over unstimulated cells and a minimum CFSE-low frequency of 0.002% (template counts) or 0.001% (read counts). Clones were considered mappable if detected in sequenced pre-transplant spleen, lymph node, or MLR CFSE-low populations of the donor or recipient. Cumulative frequency of alloreactive clones was calculated as a percentage of all sequences weighted by copy number. TCRdb limited this immuneACCESS table to in-frame rearrangements with V and J called. A share of clones is missing; checked studies link under half to unresolved V genes, and the rest is unexplained. V and J calls plus clone size are reproduced from that table; the DNA served to infer D and trimming. The sample table lists roughly 40,000 clones, over 85% of them with a count of one. The ten largest clones capture about 3.6% of the sample.

The CDR3 runs 10 amino acids, cysteine and phenylalanine included. Only the CDR3 part of the read is kept: 30 bases, read in frame from the first base. V and J are truncated by 8 bases and 6 bases respectively, leaving an intervening sequence of 5 bases. CDR1 SNHLY and CDR2 FYNNEI are derived from the germline V gene. In this chain, TRBV2 is recombined with TRBJ2-1, with the D segment identity uncertain. Here the sequenced sample was PBMCs, taken roughly 780 days after intestinal transplantation. The origin of this receptor is a human patient who received an intestinal transplant, so some T cells may come from the graft donor. The CDR3 protein sequence reads: CASWGNEQFF. In nucleotide form, the sequence is TGTGCCAGCTGGGGCAATGAGCAGTTCTTC.